The 30 T cell receptor beta chains below come from one sample, sequenced in a study of cytomegalovirus exposure and HLA in healthy donors. Clones were sequenced by immunoSEQ multiplex PCR, and TCRdb holds only the in-frame ones, with some missing. The table includes over 250,000 clones, approximately 86% detected once. Source material: PBMCs. All receptors come from a young woman in good health and CMV-seronegative.

This chain connects TRBV15 to TRBJ2-1, with 8 bases that match TRBD1. CDR1 is LNHNV, CDR2 YYDKDF, per germline (reference sequence). V lost 2 bases, J lost 5 bases, and 5 bases stayed unmatched. The CDR3 has 15 amino acids. CDR3 region: CATSRTSTGDNEQFF. CDR3 nucleotides: TGTGCCACCAGCAGAACCTCGACAGGGGACAATGAGCAGTTCTTC.

The gene calls are TRBV7-3 and TRBJ2-7, with 11 bases identical to TRBD2. Germline CDR1 and CDR2: SGHTA and FQGTGA. The length of the CDR3 is 15 residues. Trimming removed 5 bases from V and 2 bases from J; junction bases left unmatched: 5. The CDR3 coding sequence is TGTGCCAGCAGCGTTAGCGGGGGGGACACCTACGAGCAGTACTTC. Protein product: CASSVSGGDTYEQYF.

The chain carries TRBV28 and TRBJ2-6; no definite D call. V shed 8 bases and J shed 0 bases, with 14 bases lying between them. The germline CDR1 and CDR2 sequences are MDHEN and SYDVKM. The CDR3 runs 16 residues. The CDR3 sequence is CASRASLFSGANVLTF. The DNA of the CDR3 is TGTGCCAGCCGCGCCTCACTTTTCTCTGGGGCCAACGTCCTGACTTTC.

The CDR3 region is CAWAGTGGLGYEQYF. In DNA, the CDR3 is TGTGCCTGGGCCGGGACAGGGGGATTAGGCTACGAGCAGTACTTC. The chain uses TRBV30 and TRBJ2-7, with 11 bases lining up with TRBD1. Trimming took 5 bases from V and 3 from J; bases not matched to a gene: 9. This CDR3 has 15 amino acids. CDR1 GTSNPN and CDR2 SVGIG come from the germline V gene (reference sequence).

V gene TRBV4-3 combines with J gene TRBJ1-2; 8 nucleotides agree with TRBD1. This CDR3 is built from 15 residues. J gave up 13 bases and V 0 bases, and 13 bases lay outside the gene matches. CDR1 is LGHNA, CDR2 YSLEER, per germline. Written as DNA, the CDR3 is TGCGCCAGCAGCCAAGATCAAAAAGTCAGGGGGCTTACCACCTTC. Encoded protein: CASSQDQKVRGLTTF.

The chain employs TRBV29-1 and TRBJ2-3, with D tentatively TRBD2 (5 bases). Germline-derived CDR1 and CDR2 are SQVTM and ANQGSEA. V was clipped by 1 base and J by 2 bases, with 10 bases between them. The CDR3 is 14 amino acids. CDR3: CSVEAGSFTDTQYF. Written as DNA, the CDR3 is TGCAGCGTTGAAGCGGGAAGCTTCACAGATACGCAGTATTTT.

V usage is TRBV5-1 and J usage is TRBJ2-2, with 9 bases aligning to TRBD2. CDR1 and CDR2 from the germline V gene are SGHRS and YFSETQ. Trimming removed 4 bases from V and 4 bases from J; junction bases left unmatched: 11. The CDR3 totals 17 residues. CDR3 coding DNA: TGCGCCAGCAGCGGAGGTGCGGGAGGGCCGGGCACCGGGGAGCTGTTTTTT. As protein: CASSGGAGGPGTGELFF.

V usage is TRBV7-2 and J usage is TRBJ2-1; D unclear. Per germline, CDR1 SGHTA and CDR2 FQGNSA. The CDR3 totals 15 residues. Trimming left V 1 base short and J 5 bases short, with 12 bases between. The CDR3 DNA sequence: TGTGCCAGCAGCTTAGAACTTCCTCCCAACAATGAGCAGTTCTTC. Translation gives CASSLELPPNNEQFF.

The V gene is TRBV6-6, the J gene TRBJ1-1; D possibly corresponds to TRBD1 (5 bases). V lost 7 bases and J lost 4, with 7 bases in between. Germline lookup yields CDR1 MNHNY and CDR2 SVGAGI (reference sequence). CDR3 length: 11 amino acids. The DNA for the CDR3 is TGTGCCAGCACGGGGGGCACTGAAGCTTTCTTT. This sequence encodes CASTGGTEAFF.

This chain uses TRBV5-1 with TRBJ2-5; the D gene is possibly TRBD2 (5 bases). Looked up from germline, CDR1 is SGHRS and CDR2 is YFSETQ. V gave up 3 bases and J gave up 5 bases, with 14 bases separating them. The CDR3 loop spans 14 amino acids. The CDR3 DNA reads TGCGCCAGCAGCTCAGGCGAACTAGGGGAGACCCAGTACTTC. Translated, it gives CASSSGELGETQYF.

In its sample, this clone was seen once. The chain is built from TRBV5-1 and TRBJ2-1, with D possibly being TRBD1 (5 bases). CDR3 length: 16 residues. CDR1 is SGHRS and CDR2 is YFSETQ in the germline V gene. With 0 bases removed from V and 2 bases from J, the gap between germline ends came to 12 bases. CDR3 in DNA: TGCGCCAGCAGCTTGGCCCTGGCAGGGCCCTACAATGAGCAGTTCTTC. Its protein is CASSLALAGPYNEQFF. Looking up the rest from reference TRBV5-1 and TRBJ2-1 gives the full variable domain: KAGVTQTPRYLIKTRGQQVTLSCSPISGHRSVSWYQQTPGQGLQFLFEYFSETQRNKGNFPGRFSGRQFSNSRSEMNVSTLELGDSALYLCASSLALAGPYNEQFFGPGTRLTVL.

The chain joins TRBV27 to TRBJ1-1, with D unclear. Germline values: CDR1 MNHEY, CDR2 SMNVEV (reference sequence). V was clipped by 5 bases and J by 0 bases, with 4 bases between them. This CDR3 has 12 amino acids. CDR3 amino acids: CASSNMNTEAFF. The CDR3 DNA reads TGTGCCAGCAGTAACATGAACACTGAAGCTTTCTTT.

V usage is TRBV7-9 and J usage is TRBJ1-2, with 11 bases lining up with TRBD1. Germline-derived CDR1 and CDR2 are SEHNR and FQNEAQ (reference sequence). There are 14 residues in the CDR3. The V and J ends lost 4 bases and 8 bases, in that order; junction bases with no gene match: 6. The CDR3 bases are TGTGCCAGCAGCTCAGGACAGGGGGCGGGCGGCTACACCTTC. This gives the protein CASSSGQGAGGYTF. Full variable domain (remainder filled in from reference TRBV7-9 and TRBJ1-2): DTGVSQNPRHKITKRGQNVTFRCDPISEHNRLYWYRQTLGQGPEFLTYFQNEAQLEKSRLLSDRFSAERPKGSFSTLEIQRTEQGDSAMYLCASSSGQGAGGYTFGSGTRLTVV.

The chain employs TRBV6-1 and TRBJ2-7; TRBD1 aligns across 8 bases. The CDR3 has 14 residues. The V and J ends lost 9 bases and 6 bases, in that order; junction bases with no gene match: 13. Germline values: CDR1 MNHNS, CDR2 SASEGT. CDR3 residues: CARAGIGQGSEQYF. The CDR3 region has the DNA TGTGCCAGAGCTGGGATCGGACAGGGAAGCGAGCAGTACTTC.

The DNA of the CDR3 is TGTGCCAGCAGCTCTCAGGGGACCTATGGCTACACCTTC. This sequence encodes CASSSQGTYGYTF. The chain recombines TRBV11-1 with TRBJ1-2, with D tentatively TRBD1 (6 bases). The CDR3 extends over 13 amino acids. Germline V CDR1 and CDR2: SGHAT, FQDESV (reference sequence). V was cut by 4 bases and J by 4 bases, with 10 bases left in between.

CDR3 sequence reads: CAWASQYLVNYGYTF. The CDR3 region has the DNA TGTGCCTGGGCTTCCCAATACTTGGTAAACTATGGCTACACCTTC. The chain has TRBV30 and TRBJ1-2, with D hard to call. The CDR3 covers 15 residues. With 5 bases removed from V and 2 bases from J, the gap between germline ends came to 18 bases. Germline CDR1 and CDR2: GTSNPN and SVGIG (reference sequence).

V gene TRBV30 combines with J gene TRBJ2-3; no reliable D call. The CDR3 is 14 residues long. Germline lookup yields CDR1 GTSNPN and CDR2 SVGIG (reference sequence). Trimming removed 0 bases at V and 1 base at J, with 8 bases between. CDR3 protein: CAWSVVSGTDTQYF. The CDR3 DNA reads as TGTGCCTGGAGTGTGGTCTCGGGCACAGATACGCAGTATTTT.

This clone has a single count. The chain couples TRBV7-9 to TRBJ1-2, with D unresolved. V lost 5 bases and J lost 8, with 15 bases in between. In germline, CDR1 is SEHNR, CDR2 FQNEAQ (reference sequence). There are 13 residues in the CDR3. The CDR3 region has the DNA TGTGCCAGCAGCCTCCACCCCGAGCGGGGCTACACCTTC. This gives the protein CASSLHPERGYTF.

V usage is TRBV2 and J usage is TRBJ1-5, with TRBD1 identical over 9 bases. The CDR3 is made up of 15 amino acids. V lost 5 bases, J lost 7 bases, and 9 bases stayed unmatched. CDR1 is SNHLY and CDR2 is FYNNEI in the germline V gene. The CDR3 nucleotides read TGTGCCAGCAGTTCCGGGACAGGGTTGTGGCAGCCCCAGCATTTT. Translation: CASSSGTGLWQPQHF.

The V and J genes are TRBV4-1 and TRBJ2-7; TRBD2 aligns across 11 bases. The germline CDR1 and CDR2 sequences are MGHRA and YSYEKL. The V gene end was trimmed by 0 bases and the J gene end by 5 bases; junction bases not matched to a gene: 6. The CDR3 is 16 amino acids. CDR3 sequence: CASSQETSGSWHEQYF. The CDR3 DNA follows: TGCGCCAGCAGCCAAGAAACTAGCGGGAGCTGGCACGAGCAGTACTTC.

The CDR3 sequence: CASSEWRERSNQPQHF. For the CDR3, the DNA is TGCGCCAGCAGTGAATGGAGGGAAAGGAGCAATCAGCCCCAGCATTTT. The chain combines TRBV10-2 with TRBJ1-5, with no clear D. In germline, CDR1 is WSHSY, CDR2 SAAADI. The CDR3 has 16 residues. The ends were cut back, 3 bases at V and 1 base at J, with 13 bases in the middle.

This sequence joins TRBV28 and TRBJ2-4, with D tentatively TRBD1 (7 bases). Germline CDR1 MDHEN, CDR2 SYDVKM. The V gene lost 5 bases and the J gene lost 8 bases, with 19 bases spanning the gap. The CDR3 sequence is 15 residues long. CDR3 amino acids: CASSLTGGRGDIQYF. DNA of the CDR3: TGTGCCAGCAGTCTCACCGGGGGCAGGGGGGACATTCAGTACTTC.

The V gene is TRBV7-9, the J gene TRBJ2-6, with 7 bases identical to TRBD2. Germline CDR1 and CDR2: SEHNR and FQNEAQ (reference sequence). This CDR3 is built from 18 residues. The V and J ends lost 6 bases and 4 bases, in that order; junction bases with no gene match: 15. DNA of the CDR3: TGTGCCAGCAGGGCCCCCAGCGGGATAGAAACCGGGGCCAACGTCCTGACTTTC. The encoded protein is CASRAPSGIETGANVLTF.

A single count supports this clone. The gene calls are TRBV4-1 and TRBJ1-2, with TRBD1 matching 8 bases. The CDR3 is 16 residues long. In germline, CDR1 is MGHRA, CDR2 YSYEKL. The ends lost 2 bases at V and 1 base at J; junction bases unmatched: 6. The CDR3 sequence is CASSQPGQVLNYGYTF. The CDR3 nucleotides read TGCGCCAGCAGCCAACCGGGACAGGTCCTTAACTATGGCTACACCTTC.

Details on this clone: Other DNA sequences in the sample encode the same CDR3. The V call is TRBV18, the J call TRBJ1-1; D is unclear. This CDR3 region has 13 residues. The V gene lost 3 bases and the J gene lost 0 bases, with 5 bases spanning the gap. Germline V gene sequence: CDR1 KGHSH, CDR2 LQKENI. The CDR3 DNA sequence: TGTGCCAGCTCACCGGGAGTGAACACTGAAGCTTTCTTT. Translation gives CASSPGVNTEAFF.

This clone was detected a few times. V gene TRBV10-3 combines with J gene TRBJ1-5; TRBD1 might be the D (5 bases). The length of the CDR3 is 17 residues. CDR1 and CDR2 from the germline V gene are ENHRY and SYGVKD. V gave up 3 bases and J gave up 4 bases, with 19 bases separating them. CDR3 in DNA: TGTGCCATCAGTGACAACAGGATCGTTGTAGGGAATCAGCCCCAGCATTTT. Its translation is CAISDNRIVVGNQPQHF.

The V call is TRBV28, the J call TRBJ2-7; D is perhaps TRBD1 (6 bases). This CDR3 is built from 15 residues. Germline CDR1 MDHEN, CDR2 SYDVKM. The V gene lost 6 bases and the J gene lost 3 bases, with 18 bases spanning the gap. The CDR3 sequence is CASSLATGIVYEQYF. CDR3 sequence (DNA): TGTGCCAGCAGCCTCGCCACAGGGATAGTCTACGAGCAGTACTTC.

The V gene is TRBV6-5, the J gene TRBJ2-7; 9 bases are shared with TRBD1. CDR1 MNHEY and CDR2 SVGAGI come from the germline V gene. CDR3 length: 14 residues. Trimming at V came to 6 bases and at J to 5 bases, leaving 8 bases not matched to a gene. The CDR3: CASSLQQGAHEQYF. DNA for the CDR3: TGTGCCAGCAGCCTACAACAGGGGGCCCACGAGCAGTACTTC.

This chain uses TRBV7-3 with TRBJ2-7; 8 bases are a match to TRBD1. The CDR3 is made up of 16 amino acids. J gave up 3 bases and V 6 bases, and 13 bases lay outside the gene matches. In germline, CDR1 is SGHTA, CDR2 FQGTGA. The CDR3 loop reads CASSPLPQTGDYEQYF. The DNA of the CDR3 is TGTGCCAGCAGTCCCCTCCCCCAGACAGGGGACTACGAGCAGTACTTC.

This clone was counted a few times. This chain connects TRBV18 to TRBJ1-2; TRBD1 might be the D (5 bases). Trimming took off 3 bases at V and 5 bases at J, with 16 bases between the two ends. The length of the CDR3 is 15 residues. Germline-derived CDR1 and CDR2 are KGHSH and LQKENI. CDR3 sequence: CASSPSTDGIYGYTF. As DNA, the CDR3 is TGTGCCAGCTCACCTTCGACAGATGGGATATATGGCTACACCTTC.